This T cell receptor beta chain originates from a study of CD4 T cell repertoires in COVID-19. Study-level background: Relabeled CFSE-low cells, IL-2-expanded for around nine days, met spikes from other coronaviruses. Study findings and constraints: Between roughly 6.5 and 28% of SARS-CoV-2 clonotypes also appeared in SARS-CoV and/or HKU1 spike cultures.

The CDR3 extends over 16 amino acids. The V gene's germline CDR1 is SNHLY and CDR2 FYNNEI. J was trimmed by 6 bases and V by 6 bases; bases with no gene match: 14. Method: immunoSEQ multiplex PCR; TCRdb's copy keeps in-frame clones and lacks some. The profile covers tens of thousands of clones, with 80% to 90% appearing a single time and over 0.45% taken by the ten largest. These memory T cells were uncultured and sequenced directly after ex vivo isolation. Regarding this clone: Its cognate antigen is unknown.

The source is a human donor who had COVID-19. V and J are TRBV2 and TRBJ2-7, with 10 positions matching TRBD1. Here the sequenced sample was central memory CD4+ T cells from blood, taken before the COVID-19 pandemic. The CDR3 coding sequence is TGTGCCAGCAGCGGTAGTCCGGGACAGGGGTCCCGCGAGCAGTACTTC. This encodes CASSGSPGQGSREQYF.